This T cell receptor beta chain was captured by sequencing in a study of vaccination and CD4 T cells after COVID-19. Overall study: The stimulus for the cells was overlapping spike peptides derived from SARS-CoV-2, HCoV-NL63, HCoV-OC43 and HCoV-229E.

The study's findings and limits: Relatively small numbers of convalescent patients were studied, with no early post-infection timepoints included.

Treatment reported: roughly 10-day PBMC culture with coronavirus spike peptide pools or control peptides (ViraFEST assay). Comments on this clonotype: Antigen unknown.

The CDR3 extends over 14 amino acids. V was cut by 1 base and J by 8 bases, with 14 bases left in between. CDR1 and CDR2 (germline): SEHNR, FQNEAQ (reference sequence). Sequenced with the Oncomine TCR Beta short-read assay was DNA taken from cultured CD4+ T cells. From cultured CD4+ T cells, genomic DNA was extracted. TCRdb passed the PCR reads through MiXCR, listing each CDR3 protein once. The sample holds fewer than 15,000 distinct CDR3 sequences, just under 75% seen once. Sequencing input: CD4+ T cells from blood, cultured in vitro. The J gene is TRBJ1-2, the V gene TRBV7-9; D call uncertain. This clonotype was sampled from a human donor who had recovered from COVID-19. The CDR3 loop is CASSLVSVVGGYTF. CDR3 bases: TGTGCCAGCAGCTTAGTCAGTGTGGTAGGGGGCTACACCTTC. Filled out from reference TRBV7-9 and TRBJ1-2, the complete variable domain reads DTGVSQNPRHKITKRGQNVTFRCDPISEHNRLYWYRQTLGQGPEFLTYFQNEAQLEKSRLLSDRFSAERPKGSFSTLEIQRTEQGDSAMYLCASSLVSVVGGYTFGSGTRLTVV.